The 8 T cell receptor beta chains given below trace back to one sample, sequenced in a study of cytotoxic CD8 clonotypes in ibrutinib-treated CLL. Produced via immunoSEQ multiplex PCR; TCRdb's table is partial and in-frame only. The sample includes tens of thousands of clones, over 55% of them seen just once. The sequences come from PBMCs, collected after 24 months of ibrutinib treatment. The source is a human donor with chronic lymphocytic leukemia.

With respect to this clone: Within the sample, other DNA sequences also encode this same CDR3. The DNA of the CDR3 is TGTGCCAGCAGCCCACAGGGCTATGGCTACACCTTC. Amino acids: CASSPQGYGYTF. The chain combines TRBV7-2 with TRBJ1-2, with a weak D call TRBD1 (6 bases). V was shortened by 5 bases and J by 4 bases, with 8 bases between the two germline ends. The CDR3 runs to 12 residues. The germline V gene encodes CDR1 SGHTA and CDR2 FQGNSA.

CDR3 amino acids: CASRSRGAGTDTQYF. The CDR3 DNA sequence: TGCGCCAGCAGGTCCCGGGGGGCTGGCACAGATACGCAGTATTTT. The rearrangement joins TRBV5-1 to TRBJ2-3; D might be TRBD2 (7 bases). The CDR3 covers 15 residues. V lost 5 bases and J lost 1, with 14 bases in between. CDR1 and CDR2 from the germline V gene are SGHRS and YFSETQ.

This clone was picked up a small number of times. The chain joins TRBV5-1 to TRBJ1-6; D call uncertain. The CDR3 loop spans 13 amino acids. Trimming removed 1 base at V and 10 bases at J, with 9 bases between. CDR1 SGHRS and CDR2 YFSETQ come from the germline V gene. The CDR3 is CASSLMPESPLHF. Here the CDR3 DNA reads TGCGCCAGCAGCTTGATGCCTGAGTCACCCCTCCACTTT.

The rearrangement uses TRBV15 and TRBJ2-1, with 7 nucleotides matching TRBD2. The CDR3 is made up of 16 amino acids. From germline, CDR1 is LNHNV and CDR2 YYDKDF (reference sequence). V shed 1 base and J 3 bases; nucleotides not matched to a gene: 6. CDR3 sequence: CATSRVLGTIYNEQFF. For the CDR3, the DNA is TGTGCCACCAGCAGAGTTTTGGGGACTATCTACAATGAGCAGTTCTTC.

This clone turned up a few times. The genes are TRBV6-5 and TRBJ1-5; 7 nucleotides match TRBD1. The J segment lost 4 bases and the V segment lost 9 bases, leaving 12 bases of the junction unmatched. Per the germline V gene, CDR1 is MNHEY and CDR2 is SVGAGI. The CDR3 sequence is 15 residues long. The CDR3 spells CARLNPGTANQPQHF. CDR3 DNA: TGTGCCAGACTAAACCCCGGGACAGCGAATCAGCCCCAGCATTTT.

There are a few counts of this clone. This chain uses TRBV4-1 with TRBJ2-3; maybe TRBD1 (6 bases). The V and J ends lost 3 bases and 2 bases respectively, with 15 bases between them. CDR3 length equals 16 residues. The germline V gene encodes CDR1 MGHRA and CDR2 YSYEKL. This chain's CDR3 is CASSHPQGMITDTQYF. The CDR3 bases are TGCGCCAGCAGCCACCCCCAGGGGATGATCACAGATACGCAGTATTTT.

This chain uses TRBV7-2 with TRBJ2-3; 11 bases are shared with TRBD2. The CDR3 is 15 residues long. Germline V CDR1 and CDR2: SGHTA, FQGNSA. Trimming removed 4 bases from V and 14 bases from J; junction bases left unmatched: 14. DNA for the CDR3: TGTGCCAGCAGCTCTACTAGCGGGGGCAACTTGATACGGTATTTT. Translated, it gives CASSSTSGGNLIRYF.

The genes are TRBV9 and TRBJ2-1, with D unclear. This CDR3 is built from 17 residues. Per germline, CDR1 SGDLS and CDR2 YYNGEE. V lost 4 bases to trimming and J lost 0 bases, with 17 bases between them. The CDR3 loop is CASSSTLRLLSYNEQFF. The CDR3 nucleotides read TGTGCCAGCAGCTCAACCCTCCGGCTCCTCTCCTACAATGAGCAGTTCTTC.